Reported below is one T cell receptor (beta chain). This clonotype has a handful of counts. This clone's antigen is unknown. Its ends do not fully match the called genes, so a read error is possible. The sequencing machine was an Illumina HiSeq 1500. TCRdb handled the public reads itself, with Q25 trimming in fastp and clone calling in MiXCR, and kept productive beta chains. Under each unique CDR3 protein, matching rows form one entry showing the most common genes and DNA. The sample table lists 80,000 to 90,000 distinct CDR3 sequences, 45% to 55% of them with a count of one. Over 90% of the sample is taken by the ten largest. This record belongs to a study of T cell repertoires in cytomegalovirus infection (dated by TCRdb to between 2017 and 2020). Notes on the research overall: Peptide stimulations targeted recently identified HLA-C-restricted CMV epitopes, whose presentation resists viral immunomodulation, together with well-studied HLA-B-restricted epitopes. The HLA type of each donor mattered for the analysis, because public TCR beta signatures pointed to carriage of CMV infection along with the matching HLA type.

The CDR3 sequence holds 12 residues, the cysteine and phenylalanine included. The entry retains the CDR3 DNA only, 36 bases that are in frame from base 1. Based on the germline V gene, the CDR1 and CDR2 sequences are SGHTA and FQGNSA. According to the study, the label for this sample's treatment or condition signals: in vitro stimulation with specific CMV peptide epitopes to enrich CMV-specific T cells. What the authors observed across the whole study: Cumulative frequency of public TCR beta family members discriminated carriers of CMV infection plus the relevant HLA type in this cohort and an independent approximately 360-donor cohort. The ex vivo response was dominated by HLA-C-restricted CMV-specific TCR beta clonotypes, which also provided the single most frequent clonotype in two of eight donors.

This material consisted of CD8+ T cells from cultured PBMCs, taken from culture after CMV antigen stimulation. The TCR was taken from a human donor in good health (CMV status not recorded). Some clones in this sample may be carry-over from other donors' samples. The chain joins TRBV7-2 to TRBJ2-2; the D gene is possibly TRBD1 or TRBD2, with 5 bases matching each. The CDR3 is CASSFGALGALF. The nucleotide sequence is given as TGTGCCAGCAGCTTCGGGGCCCTCGGGGCTCTTTTT.